A selection of T cell receptor beta chains follows, all from one sample in a study of human T cells and chemical hapten exposure. TCRdb ran MiXCR on the RACE reads and lists one entry per CDR3 protein. The table shows 73,000 or so distinct CDR3 sequences, with 8.5% occurring only once. The material was whole blood, obtained in connection with sensitization to the hapten diphenylcyclopropenone (DPC). Source of these receptors: a woman between 50 and 59 years old with alopecia areata. Some clones in this sample may be carry-over from other donors' samples. CDR3s include the opening cysteine and the closing phenylalanine or tryptophan. Fields, in order: clone size, V gene, CDR3 length, CDR3 protein. Size values are once, few and many counts, or a class for expanded clones, and some rows have none.

clone_size: many; v_call: TRBV20-1; cdr3_length: 10; cdr3_aa: CSAGGPEAFF
clone_size: NA; v_call: TRBV12-3/TRBV12-4; cdr3_length: 15; cdr3_aa: CASSPVGGLYNEQFF
clone_size: few; v_call: TRBV12-3/TRBV12-4; cdr3_length: 13; cdr3_aa: CASSFSGDTEAFF
clone_size: many; v_call: TRBV20-1; cdr3_length: 14; cdr3_aa: CSARRPGRNYEQYF
clone_size: few; v_call: TRBV6-2/TRBV6-3; cdr3_length: 15; cdr3_aa: CASRTGTSGYNEQFF
clone_size: NA; v_call: TRBV20-1; cdr3_length: 14; cdr3_aa: CSATRQVNTGELFF
clone_size: NA; v_call: TRBV10-3; cdr3_length: 15; cdr3_aa: CAISGLQGSSGELFF
clone_size: few; v_call: TRBV20-1; cdr3_length: 14; cdr3_aa: CSAFRQGSIYEQYF
clone_size: NA; v_call: TRBV29-1; cdr3_length: 13; cdr3_aa: CSVVGAYGYEQYF
clone_size: many; v_call: TRBV7-2; cdr3_length: 13; cdr3_aa: CASSSRGGYEQYF
clone_size: NA; v_call: TRBV7-9; cdr3_length: 12; cdr3_aa: CASSTPNNEQFF
clone_size: few; v_call: TRBV5-1; cdr3_length: 19; cdr3_aa: CASSFRTSGGGTSTDTQYF
clone_size: few; v_call: TRBV4-1; cdr3_length: 14; cdr3_aa: CASSQDRPQETQYF
clone_size: NA; v_call: TRBV9; cdr3_length: 15; cdr3_aa: CASSAGGAGDSTQYF
clone_size: few; v_call: TRBV6-5; cdr3_length: 15; cdr3_aa: CASSYRQGGGNTIYF